These 25 T cell receptor beta chains were sequenced from one sample in a study of blood T cell repertoires in COVID-19. Libraries were prepared by immunoSEQ multiplex PCR; TCRdb keeps only in-frame clonotypes and omits some of them. The sample has about 200,000 clones, 82% seen once; the top ten hold 7.8%. Specimen: peripheral blood. All receptors derive from a woman aged 55-75 years with COVID-19, enrolled during active disease.

This clone was picked up one time. This rearrangement joins TRBV29-1 to TRBJ1-4, with 7 nucleotides matching TRBD1. V lost 7 bases to trimming and J lost 3 bases; unmatched junction nucleotides: 2. This CDR3 is built from 12 residues. CDR1 is SQVTM and CDR2 is ANQGSEA in the germline V gene. CDR3 sequence: CSAGGANEKLFF. The CDR3 DNA reads TGCAGCGCAGGGGGGGCTAATGAAAAACTGTTTTTT. The full variable domain, in which reference TRBV29-1 and TRBJ1-4 provide the parts outside the CDR3, is SAVISQKPSRDICQRGTSLTIQCQVDSQVTMMFWYRQQPGQSLTLIATANQGSEATYESGFVIDKFPISRPNLTFSTLTVSNMSPEDSSIYLCSAGGANEKLFFGSGTQLSVL.

This clone has only a few counts. V and J are TRBV11-1 and TRBJ1-1, with D unclear. The germline CDR1 and CDR2 sequences are SGHAT and FQDESV (reference sequence). The CDR3 has 13 amino acids. Trimming pared 1 base from V and 1 base from J, leaving 4 bases between. Here the CDR3 reads CASSLDRNTEAFF. CDR3 nucleotide sequence: TGTGCCAGCAGCTTAGACAGGAACACTGAAGCTTTCTTT.

This sequence joins TRBV19 and TRBJ1-1; TRBD1 is a possible D gene (5 bases). Trimming took 7 bases from V and 1 from J, leaving 13 bases between them. CDR1 LNHDA and CDR2 SQIVND come from the germline V gene (reference sequence). This CDR3 contains 14 residues. CDR3 nucleotides: TGTGCCAGTACCCTACAGGAGACGAACACTGAAGCTTTCTTT. Translating it yields CASTLQETNTEAFF.

The V call is TRBV15, the J call TRBJ2-7; a weak D match, TRBD1 (6 bases). Germline V lookup: CDR1 LNHNV, CDR2 YYDKDF (reference sequence). The CDR3 consists of 15 residues. Trimming took 0 bases from V and 6 from J, leaving 15 bases between them. The CDR3 sequence: CATSRDRGLRGEQYF. CDR3 bases: TGTGCCACCAGCAGAGACAGGGGTTTGCGTGGCGAGCAGTACTTC. Combining the CDR3 with reference TRBV15 and TRBJ2-7 gives the whole variable domain DAMVIQNPRYQVTQFGKPVTLSCSQTLNHNVMYWYQQKSSQAPKLLFHYYDKDFNNEADTPDNFQSRRPNTSFCFLDIRSPGLGDTAMYLCATSRDRGLRGEQYFGPGTRLTVT.

This chain uses TRBV11-2 with TRBJ2-2, with D possibly TRBD1 on 6 matching bases. The germline V gene has CDR1 SGHAT and CDR2 FQNNGV. The CDR3 loop spans 14 amino acids. V lost 5 bases and J lost 8, with 15 bases in between. The CDR3 DNA is TGTGCCAGCAGCCCCCAGACAGGTTCAGGGGAGCTGTTTTTT. Protein: CASSPQTGSGELFF.

The chain employs TRBV3-1 (or the pseudogene TRBV3-2) and TRBJ2-2, with D perhaps matching TRBD2 (5 bases). This CDR3 region has 15 residues. CDR1 is LGHDT and CDR2 is YNNKEL in the germline V gene (reference sequence). The V gene lost 4 bases and the J gene lost 9 bases, with 18 bases spanning the gap. The CDR3 sequence: CASSPTTPRLRELFF. The CDR3 coding sequence is TGTGCCAGCAGCCCGACTACCCCCCGCCTCAGGGAGCTGTTTTTT.

The chain joins TRBV3-1 (or the pseudogene TRBV3-2) to TRBJ1-2; no clear D. V gave up 3 bases and J gave up 3 bases, with 8 bases separating them. In germline, CDR1 is LGHDT, CDR2 YNNKEL (reference sequence). CDR3 length: 13 amino acids. Written as DNA, the CDR3 is TGTGCCAGCAGCCACGGGGATCACTATGGCTACACCTTC. It specifies CASSHGDHYGYTF.

V is TRBV19 and J is TRBJ1-5; 7 bases agree with TRBD1. The CDR3 length is 14 residues. Germline-derived CDR1 and CDR2 are LNHDA and SQIVND (reference sequence). V trimming: 6 bases; J trimming: 3 bases; junction bases outside the gene matches: 5. The CDR3 region has the DNA TGTGCCAGTAGCGTACAGGGGTACAATCAGCCCCAGCATTTT. This sequence encodes CASSVQGYNQPQHF.

V usage is TRBV18 and J usage is TRBJ1-2; D remains unclear. Germline assignment: CDR1 KGHSH and CDR2 LQKENI. The germline V and J ends were trimmed by 8 bases and 3 bases, with 7 bases remaining between them. This CDR3 is built from 11 residues. This chain's CDR3 is CASARDYGYTF. The CDR3 bases are TGTGCCAGCGCCCGAGACTATGGCTACACCTTC.

This sequence joins TRBV5-1 and TRBJ2-5; maybe TRBD1 (5 bases). The CDR3 sequence is 14 residues long. The germline CDR1 and CDR2 sequences are SGHRS and YFSETQ. Trimming pared 3 bases from V and 1 base from J, leaving 10 bases between. In DNA form, the CDR3 reads TGCGCCAGCAGCTCTCAGGGTATCCAAGAGACCCAGTACTTC. Amino acid sequence: CASSSQGIQETQYF.

V gene TRBV15 combines with J gene TRBJ2-5, with unresolved D. V gave up 0 bases and J gave up 2 bases, with 19 bases separating them. The CDR3 contains 18 residues. The V gene's germline CDR1 is LNHNV and CDR2 YYDKDF (reference sequence). The CDR3 DNA reads as TGTGCCACCAGCAGAGATCTTATAGTTGGAACAGCACAAGAGACCCAGTACTTC. It translates to CATSRDLIVGTAQETQYF.

The CDR3 region is CASSVGAGGIGETQYF. The CDR3, as DNA: TGTGCCAGCAGCGTAGGGGCAGGGGGCATAGGGGAGACCCAGTACTTC. V gene TRBV9 combines with J gene TRBJ2-5; 8 bases agree with TRBD1. From germline, CDR1 is SGDLS and CDR2 YYNGEE. The CDR3 runs 16 residues. After removal of 0 bases from V and 5 bases from J, the junction contained 9 bases not matched to a gene. Full variable domain (outside the CDR3, taken from reference TRBV9 and TRBJ2-5): DSGVTQTPKHLITATGQRVTLRCSPRSGDLSVYWYQQSLDQGLQFLIQYYNGEERAKGNILERFSAQQFPDLHSELNLSSLELGDSALYFCASSVGAGGIGETQYFGPGTRLLVL.

The V and J genes are TRBV6-2 or TRBV6-3 and TRBJ2-1, with D possibly being TRBD2 (6 bases). The V gene's germline CDR1 is MNHEY and CDR2 SVGEGT. This CDR3 has 14 residues. Trimming left V 6 bases short and J 8 bases short, with 17 bases between. Written as DNA, the CDR3 is TGTGCCAGCAGCGGTAGCGGAGGCCTCTATGAGCAGTTCTTC. Protein product: CASSGSGGLYEQFF.

The CDR3 DNA is TGTGCCAGCAGCTCACGTGCGGGGGGTAACACAGATACGCAGTATTTT. As protein: CASSSRAGGNTDTQYF. J is TRBJ2-3 and V is TRBV7-2; the match to TRBD2 covers 8 bases. J was trimmed by 2 bases and V by 4 bases; bases with no gene match: 8. The CDR3 is 16 amino acids. Looked up from germline, CDR1 is SGHTA and CDR2 is FQGNSA.

The J gene is TRBJ2-7, the V gene TRBV2; the D gene is possibly TRBD2 (6 bases). The CDR3 runs 14 residues. V dropped 5 bases and J dropped 0 bases, with 11 bases sitting between them. Germline assignment: CDR1 SNHLY and CDR2 FYNNEI. Written as DNA, the CDR3 is TGTGCCAGCAGTCTACAGACTAGCTCCTACGAGCAGTACTTC. Residues: CASSLQTSSYEQYF.

The CDR3 nucleotides read TGTGCCAGCAGCGCGCGGACTAGCGGGAGGAGCACAGATACGCAGTATTTT. Translated, it gives CASSARTSGRSTDTQYF. The V gene is TRBV9, the J gene TRBJ2-3; 14 nucleotides match TRBD2. The CDR3 is 17 amino acids. Germline V gene lookup returns CDR1 SGDLS and CDR2 YYNGEE. V gave up 3 bases and J gave up 0 bases; unmatched junction bases: 3.

The gene calls are TRBV6-5 and TRBJ2-7, with D unclear. CDR1 and CDR2 (germline): MNHEY, SVGAGI. V lost 6 bases, J lost 2 bases, and 8 bases lay in between. This CDR3 region has 12 residues. The CDR3 loop reads CASRSPTYEQYV. The CDR3 DNA reads as TGTGCCAGCAGAAGCCCGACCTACGAGCAGTACGTC.

This chain connects TRBV9 to TRBJ2-2; D not resolved. Trimming left V 4 bases short and J 6 bases short, with 10 bases between. This CDR3 comprises 13 residues. The germline CDR1 and CDR2 sequences are SGDLS and YYNGEE. The CDR3: CASSPSIAGELFF. The CDR3 nucleotides read TGTGCCAGCAGCCCGAGTATTGCCGGGGAGCTGTTTTTT.

This chain connects TRBV20-1 to TRBJ1-4, with a weak D call TRBD1 (5 bases). Per the germline V gene, CDR1 is DFQATT and CDR2 is SNEGSKA (reference sequence). The ends were cut back, 3 bases at V and 6 bases at J, with 17 bases in the middle. The length of the CDR3 is 15 residues. As DNA, the CDR3 is TGCAGTGCTAGTCTGCGGGGGTTAGTTCATGAAAAACTGTTTTTT. It is translated as CSASLRGLVHEKLFF.

In its sample, this clone was seen once. This chain joins TRBV3-1 (or the pseudogene TRBV3-2) and TRBJ1-5; 7 bases are a match to TRBD1. CDR3 size: 15 residues. Per germline, CDR1 LGHDT and CDR2 YNNKEL (reference sequence). The J segment lost 4 bases and the V segment lost 1 base, leaving 4 bases of the junction unmatched. CDR3 DNA: TGTGCCAGCAGCCAAGCGGGACAGCGAAATCAGCCCCAGCATTTT. Its translation: CASSQAGQRNQPQHF.

V usage is TRBV5-1 and J usage is TRBJ2-5; 10 bases line up with TRBD2. This CDR3 has 14 amino acids. With 4 bases clipped from V and 5 bases from J, the junction kept 5 bases outside the gene matches. The germline gives CDR1 SGHRS, CDR2 YFSETQ. The DNA for the CDR3 is TGCGCCAGCAGCGAGGGACTAGCGATGGAGACCCAGTACTTC. Amino acids: CASSEGLAMETQYF.

This clone showed up just once. J is TRBJ1-2 and V is TRBV4-2, with 7 bases lining up with TRBD1. In germline, CDR1 is LGHNA, CDR2 YNFKEQ. V shed 1 base and J 5 bases; nucleotides not matched to a gene: 7. The CDR3 has 15 amino acids. CDR3 nucleotide sequence: TGTGCCAGCAGCCAAGGCCGTAACAGGGGATATGGCTACACCTTC. Translated: CASSQGRNRGYGYTF.

The V gene is TRBV27, the J gene TRBJ2-3; the D gene is possibly TRBD2 (8 bases). In germline, CDR1 is MNHEY, CDR2 SMNVEV (reference sequence). The CDR3 is 16 amino acids. Trimming took off 5 bases at V and 7 bases at J, with 22 bases between the two ends. CDR3 sequence (DNA): TGTGCCAGCAGTACGAGACAGGGTTCGGGAGGGAATACGCAGTATTTT. Translated, it gives CASSTRQGSGGNTQYF.

The J gene is TRBJ2-7, the V gene TRBV5-6, with D tentatively TRBD1 (6 bases). The CDR3 consists of 16 residues. Germline V gene sequence: CDR1 SGHDT, CDR2 YYEEEE. The germline V and J ends were trimmed by 5 bases and 2 bases, with 20 bases remaining between them. CDR3 nucleotides: TGTGCCAGCAGTGTGGGGGCCTTGGACGTACCCTACGAGCAGTACTTC. Encoded protein: CASSVGALDVPYEQYF.

V is TRBV6-6 and J is TRBJ1-4; no reliable D call. Germline CDR1 and CDR2: MNHNY and SVGAGI (reference sequence). This CDR3 contains 15 residues. V lost 0 bases and J 1 base, leaving 6 bases between the germline ends. The CDR3 is CASSYSGVTNEKLFF. DNA for the CDR3: TGTGCCAGCAGTTACTCCGGGGTAACTAATGAAAAACTGTTTTTT.